The TCR beta chain under discussion was sequenced for a study of blood T cell repertoires in COVID-19. Overall study context: From T cells, B-cell-depleted T cells, or PBMCs came the material, which was cDNA or gDNA.

This clone was seen just once. Using immunoSEQ multiplex PCR, the repertoire was profiled, and TCRdb retains in-frame clones only, with some absent. The table has hundreds of thousands of clones, more than 70% seen once. V lost 4 bases and J lost 0, with 10 bases in between. This CDR3 contains 14 residues. CDR1 and CDR2 (germline): LNHDA, SQIVND (reference sequence). The chain links TRBV19 to TRBJ2-7; tentative D call: TRBD2 (6 bases). Sequenced input: peripheral blood. This clonotype was sampled from a woman in her thirties or forties who had recovered from COVID-19. The CDR3 region is CASSSGISSYEQYF. CDR3 bases: TGTGCCAGTAGTAGCGGGATAAGCTCCTACGAGCAGTACTTC.